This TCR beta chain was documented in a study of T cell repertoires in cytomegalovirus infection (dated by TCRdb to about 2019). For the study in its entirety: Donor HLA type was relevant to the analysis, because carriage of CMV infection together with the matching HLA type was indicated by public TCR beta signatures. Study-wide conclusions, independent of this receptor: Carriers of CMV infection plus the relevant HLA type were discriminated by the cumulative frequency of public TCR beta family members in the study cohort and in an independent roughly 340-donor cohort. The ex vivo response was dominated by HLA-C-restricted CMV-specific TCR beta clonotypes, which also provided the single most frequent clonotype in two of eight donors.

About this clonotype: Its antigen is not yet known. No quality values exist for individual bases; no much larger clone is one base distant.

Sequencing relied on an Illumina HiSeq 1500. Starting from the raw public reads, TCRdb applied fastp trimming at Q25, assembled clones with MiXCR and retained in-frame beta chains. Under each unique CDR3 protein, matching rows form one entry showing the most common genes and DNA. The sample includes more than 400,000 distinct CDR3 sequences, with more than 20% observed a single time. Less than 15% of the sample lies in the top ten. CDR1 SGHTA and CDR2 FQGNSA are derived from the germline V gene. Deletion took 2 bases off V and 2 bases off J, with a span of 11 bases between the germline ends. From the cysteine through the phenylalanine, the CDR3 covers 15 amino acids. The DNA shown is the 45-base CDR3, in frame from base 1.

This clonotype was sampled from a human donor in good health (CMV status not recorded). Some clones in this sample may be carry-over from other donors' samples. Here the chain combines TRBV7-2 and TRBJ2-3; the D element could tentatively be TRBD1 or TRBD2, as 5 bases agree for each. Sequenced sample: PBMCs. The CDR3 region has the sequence CASSLSREFTDTQYF. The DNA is TGTGCCAGCAGCTTAAGCAGGGAGTTCACAGATACGCAGTATTTT.